This entry lists 18 T cell receptor beta chains sequenced from one sample in a study of OX40 agonist ivuxolimab in advanced cancers. Sequenced by immunoSEQ multiplex PCR; TCRdb stores in-frame clones only, minus some. The sample consists of around 84,000 clones, 92% of them appearing once. The sequencing used CD4+ or CD8+ T cells sorted from blood, collected in a trial of the OX40 agonist ivuxolimab. Source of these receptors: an adult with an advanced solid tumor such as melanoma, head and neck, liver or kidney cancer.

The chain employs TRBV28 and TRBJ1-2; 9 bases match TRBD1. The germline CDR1 and CDR2 sequences are MDHEN and SYDVKM. The CDR3 is 14 residues long. V was clipped by 4 bases and J by 9 bases; unmatched bases: 9. The CDR3 nucleotides read TGTGCCAGCAGTTCGTCATCCGGGACAGGGCGCTACACCTTC. This gives the protein CASSSSSGTGRYTF.

The chain uses TRBV6-5 and TRBJ2-7; TRBD2 matches 10 bases. The CDR3 runs to 14 residues. In germline, CDR1 is MNHEY, CDR2 SVGAGI. The J segment lost 6 bases and the V segment lost 0 bases, leaving 2 bases of the junction unmatched. As DNA, the CDR3 is TGTGCCAGCAGTTACTCGAGACTAGCGGGCGAGCAGTACTTC. It specifies CASSYSRLAGEQYF.

The CDR3 loop is CASSLTDSYEQYF. The CDR3 nucleotides read TGTGCCAGCAGTCTGACAGACTCCTACGAGCAGTACTTC. V usage is TRBV2 and J usage is TRBJ2-7, with D possibly TRBD1 on 5 matching bases. V lost 5 bases and J 0 bases, leaving 8 bases between the germline ends. Germline CDR1 reads SNHLY; CDR2 reads FYNNEI. The CDR3 is made up of 13 amino acids. The full variable domain, rest sourced from reference TRBV2 and TRBJ2-7, is EPEVTQTPSHQVTQMGQEVILRCVPISNHLYFYWYRQILGQKVEFLVSFYNNEISEKSEIFDDQFSVERPDGSNFTLKIRSTKLEDSAMYFCASSLTDSYEQYFGPGTRLTVT.

The genes are TRBV5-1 and TRBJ2-2, with 7 bases aligning to TRBD1. V trimming: 2 bases; J trimming: 0 bases; junction bases outside the gene matches: 4. The CDR3 extends over 16 amino acids. CDR1 and CDR2 (germline): SGHRS, YFSETQ. The CDR3 region has the DNA TGCGCCAGCAGCTTTGAAGGGGGCGCGAACACCGGGGAGCTGTTTTTT. This encodes CASSFEGGANTGELFF.

This clone has a handful of counts. The chain is built from TRBV11-2 and TRBJ2-5; TRBD2 matches at 11 bases. CDR1 is SGHAT, CDR2 FQNNGV, per germline. Trimming took 2 bases from V and 5 from J; bases not matched to a gene: 7. This CDR3 has 16 amino acids. The CDR3: CASSLLAGGIGETQYF. The CDR3, as DNA: TGTGCCAGCAGCTTACTAGCGGGAGGTATCGGGGAGACCCAGTACTTC.

The DNA of the CDR3 is TGTGCCAGCAGTGTGCCTTCCTTTGTGGGGAATCAGCCCCAGCATTTT. Amino acid sequence: CASSVPSFVGNQPQHF. The rearrangement joins TRBV6-1 to TRBJ1-5; D gene unclear. The germline CDR1 and CDR2 sequences are MNHNS and SASEGT. This CDR3 is 16 amino acids long. Trimming pared 4 bases from V and 4 bases from J, leaving 17 bases between.

The J gene is TRBJ1-1, the V gene TRBV19; possible D gene TRBD1, 6 bases. The CDR3 spans 14 residues. Germline CDR1 and CDR2: LNHDA and SQIVND (reference sequence). V was clipped by 7 bases and J by 3 bases, with 15 bases between them. The CDR3 region is CASTVTGADTEAFF. For the CDR3, the DNA is TGTGCCAGTACTGTGACAGGCGCGGACACTGAAGCTTTCTTT.

CDR3 amino acids: CASSQGTGGKDTQYF. CDR3 DNA: TGCGCCAGCAGCCAAGGGACAGGGGGCAAAGATACGCAGTATTTT. The chain links TRBV4-3 to TRBJ2-3; 11 nucleotides align to TRBD1. The trim removed 1 base at V and 5 bases at J, leaving 2 bases unmatched. The CDR3 extends over 15 amino acids. Germline-derived CDR1 and CDR2 are LGHNA and YSLEER.

The V and J genes are TRBV7-2 and TRBJ2-2; no clear D gene. CDR1 is SGHTA and CDR2 is FQGNSA in the germline V gene. The CDR3 sequence is 15 residues long. Trimming removed 3 bases from V and 3 bases from J, with 11 bases in between. This CDR3 reads CASSFHARDTGELFF. The CDR3 DNA reads as TGTGCCAGCAGCTTTCATGCAAGGGACACCGGGGAGCTGTTTTTT. Variable domain in full (rest from reference TRBV7-2 and TRBJ2-2): GAGVSQSPSNKVTEKGKDVELRCDPISGHTALYWYRQSLGQGLEFLIYFQGNSAPDKSGLPSDRFSAERTGGSVSTLTIQRTQQEDSAVYLCASSFHARDTGELFFGEGSRLTVL.

This chain connects TRBV10-3 to TRBJ2-2; 7 bases are a match to TRBD1. The J segment lost 0 bases and the V segment lost 6 bases, leaving 1 base of the junction unmatched. CDR3 length: 14 amino acids. CDR1 is ENHRY, CDR2 SYGVKD, per germline. CDR3 sequence: CAIRGTANTGELFF. In nucleotides, the CDR3 is TGTGCCATCAGAGGGACAGCGAACACCGGGGAGCTGTTTTTT.

The chain combines TRBV7-3 with TRBJ1-2; 7 nucleotides match TRBD1. Germline trimming cut 3 bases from V and 3 bases from J; bases unmatched to any gene: 4. CDR3 length: 14 residues. CDR1 is SGHTA and CDR2 is FQGTGA in the germline V gene. The CDR3 is CASSFSTGDYGYTF. In DNA, the CDR3 is TGTGCCAGCAGCTTCTCTACAGGGGACTATGGCTACACCTTC.

The gene calls are TRBV7-2 and TRBJ2-3; 7 bases fit TRBD2. Germline V gene data show CDR1 as SGHTA and CDR2 as FQGNSA. Losses at the gene ends were 8 bases for V and 2 bases for J; bases not matched to a gene: 10. This CDR3 is 15 amino acids long. The CDR3 reads CASLDWGRATDTQYF. In nucleotides, the CDR3 is TGTGCCAGCCTGGACTGGGGGAGGGCCACAGATACGCAGTATTTT.

The gene calls are TRBV20-1 and TRBJ2-1, with TRBD1 matching 7 bases. Germline V CDR1 and CDR2: DFQATT, SNEGSKA (reference sequence). This CDR3 contains 10 residues. V trimming: 6 bases; J trimming: 10 bases; junction bases outside the gene matches: 3. CDR3 sequence reads: CSAGQWEQFF. CDR3 DNA: TGCAGTGCGGGACAGTGGGAGCAGTTCTTC.

This chain connects TRBV25-1 to TRBJ2-6; D is undetermined. The V gene's germline CDR1 is MGHDK and CDR2 SYGVNS. V lost 7 bases, J lost 0 bases, and 13 bases lay in between. The CDR3 spans 16 residues. The CDR3 sequence is CASNFFRSSGANVLTF. CDR3 in DNA: TGTGCCAGCAATTTTTTCCGAAGCTCTGGGGCCAACGTCCTGACTTTC.

The CDR3 coding sequence is TGTGCCAGCAGCCCAGTTGGGCGCCAAGAGACCCAGTACTTC. Protein sequence: CASSPVGRQETQYF. This chain links TRBV7-3 with TRBJ2-5; no clear D gene. Germline CDR1 reads SGHTA; CDR2 reads FQGTGA. V was shortened by 5 bases and J by 1 base, with 11 bases between the two germline ends. This CDR3 has 14 residues.

This chain uses TRBV6-4 with TRBJ1-1, with no clear D. The CDR3 extends over 16 amino acids. V lost 5 bases to trimming and J lost 4 bases, with 20 bases between them. CDR1 is MRHNA, CDR2 SNTAGT, per germline. The CDR3 DNA reads TGTGCCAGCAGTCCGTCAGGCGGGGTGCGAGGCACTGAAGCTTTCTTT. Translated: CASSPSGGVRGTEAFF.

The chain combines TRBV5-1 with TRBJ2-7; 9 nucleotides line up with TRBD1. Germline values: CDR1 SGHRS, CDR2 YFSETQ. The CDR3 contains 16 residues. Trimming cost V 0 bases and J 8 bases; bases outside gene matches: 12. The CDR3 loop is CASSLDSGTGNGQQYF. The CDR3 DNA sequence: TGCGCCAGCAGCTTGGATTCGGGGACAGGGAACGGGCAGCAGTACTTC. The entire variable domain, with the rest obtained from reference TRBV5-1 and TRBJ2-7, is as follows: KAGVTQTPRYLIKTRGQQVTLSCSPISGHRSVSWYQQTPGQGLQFLFEYFSETQRNKGNFPGRFSGRQFSNSRSEMNVSTLELGDSALYLCASSLDSGTGNGQQYFGPGTRLTVT.

The chain is built from TRBV18 and TRBJ2-1; a possible D gene is TRBD2 (6 bases). The V and J ends lost 3 bases and 0 bases respectively, with 9 bases between them. CDR1 is KGHSH and CDR2 is LQKENI in the germline V gene. CDR3 length: 15 amino acids. The CDR3 DNA reads as TGTGCCAGCTCACCGGCGGGGAGCTCCTACAATGAGCAGTTCTTC. The encoded protein is CASSPAGSSYNEQFF.